These 30 T cell receptor beta chains came from one sample sequenced in a study of blood T cell repertoires in COVID-19. TCRdb's copy holds only in-frame clones and misses some; the assay was immunoSEQ multiplex PCR. The repertoire holds some 120,000 clones, with roughly 86% as singletons. Specimen: peripheral blood. The source of these receptors is a woman in her forties or fifties who had recovered from COVID-19.

The V call is TRBV6-5, the J call TRBJ2-1; 8 nucleotides line up with TRBD1. V lost 7 bases, J lost 9 bases, and 14 bases stayed unmatched. The germline gives CDR1 MNHEY, CDR2 SVGAGI. The CDR3 contains 15 residues. The chain's CDR3 is CASTPYRGAPAEQFF. In DNA form, the CDR3 reads TGTGCCAGCACGCCGTACAGGGGGGCTCCTGCTGAGCAGTTCTTC.

The chain uses TRBV7-9 and TRBJ2-7; possibly TRBD2 for D (6 bases). The V gene's germline CDR1 is SEHNR and CDR2 FQNEAQ (reference sequence). The CDR3 length is 15 residues. The germline V and J ends were trimmed by 5 bases and 7 bases, with 21 bases remaining between them. The chain's CDR3 is CASSKPGLRTLEQYF. The CDR3 nucleotides are TGTGCCAGCAGCAAGCCGGGACTTAGAACCTTAGAGCAGTACTTC.

The chain combines TRBV25-1 with TRBJ1-1; D gene unclear. Germline V gives CDR1 MGHDK, CDR2 SYGVNS. The CDR3 has 14 amino acids. V shed 2 bases and J shed 4 bases, with 11 bases lying between them. CDR3 DNA: TGTGCCAGCAGTGAAAGAGTTGGCGGCACTGAAGCTTTCTTT. Encoded protein: CASSERVGGTEAFF.

By its share, this clone is medium-sized. The chain is built from TRBV11-2 and TRBJ2-1, with 10 bases identical to TRBD2. This CDR3 contains 13 residues. Trimming cost V 2 bases and J 13 bases; bases outside gene matches: 5. CDR1 and CDR2 from the germline V gene are SGHAT and FQNNGV. CDR3 amino acids: CASSLQRGGPQFF. As DNA, the CDR3 is TGTGCCAGCAGCTTACAGCGGGGGGGGCCACAGTTCTTC.

The rearrangement joins TRBV28 to TRBJ2-7, with 11 bases that match TRBD2. Germline CDR1 is MDHEN and CDR2 is SYDVKM. Germline trimming cut 3 bases from V and 5 bases from J; bases unmatched to any gene: 12. The CDR3 contains 17 residues. CDR3 residues: CASSLVPPGTSGHEQYF. The CDR3 DNA is TGTGCCAGCAGTTTGGTTCCTCCCGGGACTAGCGGCCACGAGCAGTACTTC.

The chain is built from TRBV6-1 and TRBJ1-6; 8 bases map to TRBD1. The CDR3 is 16 amino acids. V shed 4 bases and J 3 bases; nucleotides not matched to a gene: 5. Germline values: CDR1 MNHNS, CDR2 SASEGT. The CDR3, as DNA: TGTGCCAGCAGTGGCCCCGGACAGGGCTATAATTCACCCCTCCACTTT. It encodes CASSGPGQGYNSPLHF.

This chain uses TRBV5-1 with TRBJ2-2, with TRBD2 identical over 9 bases. With 0 bases clipped from V and 2 bases from J, the junction kept 11 bases outside the gene matches. Germline CDR1 reads SGHRS; CDR2 reads YFSETQ. CDR3 length equals 19 residues. The CDR3 nucleotides are TGCGCCAGCAGCTTGGATCTGCGGGAGGGCCTAAGCAACACCGGGGAGCTGTTTTTT. This codes for CASSLDLREGLSNTGELFF.

The chain combines TRBV21-1 with TRBJ2-7; the table names TRBD2, a call not compared with the DNA. TRBV21-1 corresponds to a pseudogene. The CDR3 is 15 residues long. CDR3 in amino acids: CASRGSEGGPYEQYF. The CDR3 coding sequence is TGTGCCAGCCGGGGGTCGGAGGGTGGCCCCTACGAGCAGTACTTC.

The V call is TRBV6-5, the J call TRBJ1-5; D uncertain. The CDR3 loop spans 16 amino acids. Trimming took off 2 bases at V and 0 bases at J, with 11 bases between the two ends. Per the germline V gene, CDR1 is MNHEY and CDR2 is SVGAGI. The CDR3 loop is CASSYGRVGSNQPQHF. The CDR3 DNA reads as TGTGCCAGCAGTTACGGGAGGGTCGGTAGCAATCAGCCCCAGCATTTT.

The chain recombines TRBV29-1 with TRBJ1-5, with 7 positions matching TRBD1. The V and J ends lost 5 bases and 0 bases, in that order; junction bases with no gene match: 1. Germline V gene lookup returns CDR1 SQVTM and CDR2 ANQGSEA. There are 13 residues in the CDR3. The CDR3 spells CSVTGDSNQPQHF. The CDR3 nucleotides are TGCAGCGTTACAGGGGATAGCAATCAGCCCCAGCATTTT.

V is TRBV7-9 and J is TRBJ2-2; D may be TRBD2 (5 bases). Germline V CDR1 and CDR2: SEHNR, FQNEAQ (reference sequence). Trimming pared 4 bases from V and 7 bases from J, leaving 16 bases between. This CDR3 spans 15 amino acids. This CDR3 is CASSYPEGRVGELFF. DNA for the CDR3: TGTGCCAGCAGCTACCCCGAGGGTCGGGTCGGGGAGCTGTTTTTT.

This clone was observed a handful of times. V is TRBV9 and J is TRBJ2-1, with D uncertain. Germline V lookup: CDR1 SGDLS, CDR2 YYNGEE. This CDR3 has 15 residues. The V end lost 0 bases, the J end lost 1 base, and 8 bases lay between the germline ends. This chain's CDR3 is CASSVAGGSYNEQFF. DNA of the CDR3: TGTGCCAGCAGCGTAGCCGGCGGATCCTACAATGAGCAGTTCTTC.

The chain combines TRBV30 with TRBJ2-2, with D possibly matching TRBD2 (6 bases). The germline gives CDR1 GTSNPN, CDR2 SVGIG (reference sequence). Trimming took off 3 bases at V and 6 bases at J, with 11 bases between the two ends. The CDR3 spans 13 residues. The CDR3 loop is CAWRTSPPGELFF. The CDR3 DNA follows: TGTGCCTGGAGGACTAGTCCACCCGGGGAGCTGTTTTTT.

This clone was counted once. This chain joins TRBV18 and TRBJ2-1; 7 bases map to TRBD2. With 1 base clipped from V and 2 bases from J, the junction kept 2 bases outside the gene matches. The V gene's germline CDR1 is KGHSH and CDR2 LQKENI. CDR3 length: 15 residues. The CDR3 here is CASSPRGGAYNEQFF. CDR3 bases: TGTGCCAGCTCACCACGTGGGGGGGCCTACAATGAGCAGTTCTTC. The variable domain in full, with the rest retrieved from reference TRBV18 and TRBJ2-1, is NAGVMQNPRHLVRRRGQEARLRCSPMKGHSHVYWYRQLPEEGLKFMVYLQKENIIDESGMPKERFSAEFPKEGPSILRIQQVVRGDSAAYFCASSPRGGAYNEQFFGPGTRLTVL.

The rearrangement uses TRBV6-2 or TRBV6-3 and TRBJ1-1; D is undetermined. From germline, CDR1 is MNHEY and CDR2 SVGEGT. Trimming took 0 bases from V and 2 from J, leaving 10 bases between them. The CDR3 length is 15 residues. For the CDR3, the DNA is TGTGCCAGCAGTTACTCGAATCCAGGAAACACTGAAGCTTTCTTT. Translated, it gives CASSYSNPGNTEAFF.

V is TRBV18 and J is TRBJ2-7, with TRBD1 matching 8 bases. After removal of 0 bases from V and 5 bases from J, the junction contained 9 bases not matched to a gene. The length of the CDR3 is 16 residues. Germline lookup yields CDR1 KGHSH and CDR2 LQKENI. This chain's CDR3 is CASSPPSRGRSHEQYF. DNA for the CDR3: TGTGCCAGCTCACCACCCAGCAGGGGGCGTAGCCACGAGCAGTACTTC.

The rearrangement joins TRBV6-1 to TRBJ2-5; D may be TRBD2 (5 bases). The ends were cut back, 3 bases at V and 3 bases at J, with 11 bases in the middle. Germline CDR1 is MNHNS and CDR2 is SASEGT. The CDR3 is 14 residues long. The CDR3 coding sequence is TGTGCCAGCAGTGACGCGGGCAGTAAAGAGACCCAGTACTTC. The encoded protein is CASSDAGSKETQYF.

The chain joins TRBV9 to TRBJ2-5; 7 positions agree with TRBD2. There are 15 residues in the CDR3. The germline gives CDR1 SGDLS, CDR2 YYNGEE. The V and J ends lost 4 bases and 5 bases, in that order; junction bases with no gene match: 11. CDR3 amino acids: CASSTRGVLLETQYF. Here the CDR3 DNA reads TGTGCCAGCAGCACCCGGGGGGTATTGCTGGAGACCCAGTACTTC.

This chain uses TRBV2 with TRBJ2-3, with D tentatively TRBD2 (5 bases). The CDR3 loop spans 12 amino acids. With 6 bases removed from V and 2 bases from J, the gap between germline ends came to 6 bases. Germline-derived CDR1 and CDR2 are SNHLY and FYNNEI. For the CDR3, the DNA is TGTGCCAGCAGGACTAACACAGATACGCAGTATTTT. Protein: CASRTNTDTQYF.

The rearrangement joins TRBV3-1 (or the pseudogene TRBV3-2) to TRBJ2-1; 8 nucleotides agree with TRBD2. Germline V CDR1 and CDR2: LGHDT, YNNKEL (reference sequence). The length of the CDR3 is 16 residues. V shed 1 base, J shed 1 base, and the junction held 3 bases outside the gene matches. The CDR3 DNA follows: TGTGCCAGCAGCCAAGGCGGGGGGTTTTCCTACAATGAGCAGTTCTTC. Its translation: CASSQGGGFSYNEQFF.

The chain employs TRBV27 and TRBJ2-3; D remains ambiguous. V was pared by 6 bases and J by 4 bases, with 14 bases between. Germline assignment: CDR1 MNHEY and CDR2 SMNVEV (reference sequence). The CDR3 extends over 14 amino acids. The CDR3 bases are TGTGCCAGCAGGCCCTCTTCTCCAGCAGATACGCAGTATTTT. Translation gives CASRPSSPADTQYF.

As concerns this clone: A junction end diverges from the germline sequence, so it may reflect a read error. J is TRBJ2-7 and V is TRBV2; 7 bases align to TRBD2. The CDR3 covers 13 residues. The germline V gene encodes CDR1 SNHLY and CDR2 FYNNEI. In nucleotides, the CDR3 is TGTGCCGGCAGACTAGCAGATTCCTACGAGCAGTACTTC. Translation: CAGRLADSYEQYF.

The V and J genes are TRBV7-7 and TRBJ2-7, with 10 bases matching TRBD2. V gave up 5 bases and J gave up 6 bases; unmatched junction bases: 10. The germline gives CDR1 SSHAT, CDR2 FNYEAQ (reference sequence). The CDR3 covers 15 residues. The CDR3 nucleotides are TGTGCCAGCAGCCCATCAACTAGCGGGACGGGCGAGCAGTACTTC. It encodes CASSPSTSGTGEQYF.

This clone was observed a single time. V gene TRBV7-8 combines with J gene TRBJ2-3; 7 bases agree with TRBD2. This CDR3 has 16 amino acids. Germline loops: CDR1 SGHVS, CDR2 FQNEAQ. Trimming cost V 6 bases and J 2 bases; bases outside gene matches: 11. The chain's CDR3 is CASRPGGGTYTDTQYF. CDR3 in DNA: TGTGCCAGCAGACCCGGCGGGGGAACATACACAGATACGCAGTATTTT. The full variable domain, in which reference TRBV7-8 and TRBJ2-3 provide the parts outside the CDR3, is GAGVSQSPRYKVAKRGQDVALRCDPISGHVSLFWYQQALGQGPEFLTYFQNEAQLDKSGLPSDRFFAERPEGSVSTLKIQRTQQEDSAVYLCASRPGGGTYTDTQYFGPGTRLTVL.

The chain has TRBV18 and TRBJ1-1; TRBD1 matches at 9 bases. The J segment lost 10 bases and the V segment lost 6 bases, leaving 12 bases of the junction unmatched. CDR1 and CDR2 from the germline V gene are KGHSH and LQKENI. The CDR3 is 14 residues long. The CDR3 sequence: CASSPGTGRPGAFF. The DNA of the CDR3 is TGTGCCAGCTCGCCCGGGACAGGGAGGCCGGGAGCTTTCTTT.

The count of this clone is one. This chain connects TRBV5-6 to TRBJ1-2; tentatively, D is TRBD1 (5 bases). V lost 0 bases, J lost 3 bases, and 12 bases lay in between. Germline V gene data show CDR1 as SGHDT and CDR2 as YYEEEE. The CDR3 spans 15 residues. This chain's CDR3 is CASSLEGAGDYGYTF. CDR3 DNA: TGTGCCAGCAGCTTGGAAGGGGCTGGGGACTATGGCTACACCTTC. The variable domain in full, completed from reference TRBV5-6 and TRBJ1-2, reads DAGVTQSPTHLIKTRGQQVTLRCSPKSGHDTVSWYQQALGQGPQFIFQYYEEEERQRGNFPDRFSGHQFPNYSSELNVNALLLGDSALYLCASSLEGAGDYGYTFGSGTRLTVV.

The chain employs TRBV4-2 and TRBJ2-1; 13 positions match TRBD2. The V gene end was trimmed by 6 bases and the J gene end by 3 bases; junction bases not matched to a gene: 11. CDR3 length: 18 amino acids. Per germline, CDR1 LGHNA and CDR2 YNFKEQ. The DNA of the CDR3 is TGTGCCAGCAGTCCGGGACTAGCGGGGATCAGGCACTACAATGAGCAGTTCTTC. Translated, it gives CASSPGLAGIRHYNEQFF.

The V and J genes are TRBV19 and TRBJ2-1; TRBD2 might be the D (6 bases). Germline assignment: CDR1 LNHDA and CDR2 SQIVND (reference sequence). V gave up 5 bases and J gave up 6 bases, with 14 bases separating them. The CDR3 totals 14 residues. Written as DNA, the CDR3 is TGTGCCAGTAGTCGGGAGACGTTCTCCAATGAGCAGTTCTTC. Amino acids: CASSRETFSNEQFF.

This clone was observed once. The J gene is TRBJ1-2, the V gene TRBV18; 8 bases agree with TRBD1. Germline loops: CDR1 KGHSH, CDR2 LQKENI. This CDR3 spans 15 amino acids. Trimming removed 4 bases from V and 4 bases from J; junction bases left unmatched: 8. The CDR3 loop reads CASSLLQQGGYGYTF. For the CDR3, the DNA is TGTGCCAGCTCACTCTTACAACAGGGGGGCTATGGCTACACCTTC.

The chain carries TRBV28 and TRBJ1-5; D uncertain. Trimming left V 2 bases short and J 7 bases short, with 6 bases between. The V gene's germline CDR1 is MDHEN and CDR2 SYDVKM. The CDR3 is made up of 12 amino acids. The CDR3 sequence: CASSLGVQPQHF. In nucleotides, the CDR3 is TGTGCCAGCAGTTTAGGAGTCCAGCCCCAGCATTTT.